The TCR beta chain under discussion was sequenced for a study of blood T cells in healthy people across ages. General study points: Estimates based on one million T cells were treated as lower bounds.

V shed 4 bases and J shed 8 bases, with 14 bases lying between them. The CDR3 runs to 13 residues. Of note for this clonotype: Its antigen remains unidentified.

A sample-barcoded 5' primer and a J-beta primer mix were used in a second PCR of roughly 7 to 11 cycles. MiXCR, run by TCRdb on the 5' RACE reads, gives a single entry per CDR3 protein. The sample has 850,000 or so distinct CDR3 sequences, 29% seen once. The source is a woman of 80 years or more in good health. Sequencing was done on a sample of blood. J is TRBJ1-2 and V is TRBV12-3 or TRBV12-4, with D possibly matching TRBD1 (6 bases). The CDR3 region is CASSSKGGWGYTF. The CDR3 coding sequence is TGTGCCAGCAGTTCGAAGGGGGGCTGGGGCTACACCTTC.